Given below is one T cell receptor (beta chain) in context. Its antigen is as yet unknown. Germline CDR1 SGHNT, CDR2 YYREEE (reference sequence). The CDR3 totals 15 residues. No cell sorting was done before RNA was extracted from the tissue. This sample is part of a study of tumor and adjacent non-tumor tissue in lung cancer. Study-wide background: On average, productive TCRbeta reads reached 4 million to 4.5 million per sample.

Study-wide findings and caveats: TCR diversity was significantly greater in tumor than normal lung tissue. Tumor TCR diversity, when higher, was linked to shorter survival. Top 100 clones took a larger repertoire share in normal lung.

The library came from three nested PCR rounds adapted from ARM-PCR protocols. MiXCR, run by TCRdb on the multiplex PCR reads, gives a single entry per CDR3 protein. The sample holds over 85,000 distinct CDR3 sequences, 84% seen once. The chain joins TRBV5-4 to TRBJ2-3; D perhaps matches TRBD2 (5 bases). The sequencing sample was made of lung tumor tissue. The TCR was taken from a man between 65 and 85 years old with non-small cell lung cancer. CDR3 region: CISSLGVLSTDTQYF. The DNA for the CDR3 is TGTATCAGCAGCTTGGGAGTCCTCAGCACAGATACGCAGTATTTT.